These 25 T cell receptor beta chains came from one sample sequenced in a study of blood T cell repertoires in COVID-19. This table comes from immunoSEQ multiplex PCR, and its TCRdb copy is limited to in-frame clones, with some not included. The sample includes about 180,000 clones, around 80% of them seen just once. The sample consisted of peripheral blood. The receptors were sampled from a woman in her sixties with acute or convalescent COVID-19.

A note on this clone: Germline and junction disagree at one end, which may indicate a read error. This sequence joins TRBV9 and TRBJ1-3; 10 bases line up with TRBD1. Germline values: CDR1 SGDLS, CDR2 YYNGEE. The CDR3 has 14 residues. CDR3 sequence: CASSDSGQGRLKAF. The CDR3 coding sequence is TGTGCCAGCAGTGACTCGGGACAGGGGAGGTTGAAAGCATTT. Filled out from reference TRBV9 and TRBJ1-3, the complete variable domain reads DSGVTQTPKHLITATGQRVTLRCSPRSGDLSVYWYQQSLDQGLQFLIQYYNGEERAKGNILERFSAQQFPDLHSELNLSSLELGDSALYFCASSDSGQGRLKAFGEGSWLTVV.

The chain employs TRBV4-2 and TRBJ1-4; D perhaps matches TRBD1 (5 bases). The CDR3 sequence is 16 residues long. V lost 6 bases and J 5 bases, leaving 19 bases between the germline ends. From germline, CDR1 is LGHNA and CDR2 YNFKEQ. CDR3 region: CASRVGAAAPNEKLFF. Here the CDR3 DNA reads TGTGCCAGCAGAGTAGGGGCCGCGGCCCCCAATGAAAAACTGTTTTTT.

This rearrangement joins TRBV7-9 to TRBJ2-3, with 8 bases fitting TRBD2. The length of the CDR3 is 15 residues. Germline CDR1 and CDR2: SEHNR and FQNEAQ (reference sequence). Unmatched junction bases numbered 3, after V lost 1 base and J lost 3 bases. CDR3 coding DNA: TGTGCCAGCAGCTTAGGCGGGGGGCGAACAGATACGCAGTATTTT. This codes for CASSLGGGRTDTQYF.

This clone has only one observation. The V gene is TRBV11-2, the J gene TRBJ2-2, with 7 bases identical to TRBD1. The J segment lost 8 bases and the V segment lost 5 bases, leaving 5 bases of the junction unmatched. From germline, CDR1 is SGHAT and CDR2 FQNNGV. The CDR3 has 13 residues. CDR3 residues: CASSPPQGGELFF. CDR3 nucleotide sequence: TGTGCCAGCAGCCCCCCACAGGGGGGGGAGCTGTTTTTT.

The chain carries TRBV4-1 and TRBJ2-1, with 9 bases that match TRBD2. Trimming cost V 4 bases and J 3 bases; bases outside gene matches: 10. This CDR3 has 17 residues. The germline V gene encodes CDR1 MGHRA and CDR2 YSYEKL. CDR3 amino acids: CASSPGRLRGGYNEQFF. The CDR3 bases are TGCGCCAGCAGCCCGGGCCGATTGCGGGGGGGCTACAATGAGCAGTTCTTC.

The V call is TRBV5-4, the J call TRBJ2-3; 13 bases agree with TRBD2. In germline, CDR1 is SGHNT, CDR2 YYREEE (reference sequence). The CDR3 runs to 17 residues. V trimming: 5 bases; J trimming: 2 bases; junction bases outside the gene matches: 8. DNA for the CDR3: TGTGCCAGCAGTCGACCGGGACTAGCGGGAATCACAGATACGCAGTATTTT. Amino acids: CASSRPGLAGITDTQYF.

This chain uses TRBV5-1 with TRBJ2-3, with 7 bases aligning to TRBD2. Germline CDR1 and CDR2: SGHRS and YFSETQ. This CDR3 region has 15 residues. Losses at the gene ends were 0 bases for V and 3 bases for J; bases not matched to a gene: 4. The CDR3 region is CASSLGTGGTDTQYF. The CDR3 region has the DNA TGCGCCAGCAGCTTGGGAACGGGGGGAACAGATACGCAGTATTTT.

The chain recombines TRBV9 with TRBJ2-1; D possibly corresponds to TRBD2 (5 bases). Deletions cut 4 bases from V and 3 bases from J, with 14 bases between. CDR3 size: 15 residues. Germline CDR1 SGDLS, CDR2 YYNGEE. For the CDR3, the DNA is TGTGCCAGCAGCCCCACCCCCGGGGTCTACAATGAGCAGTTCTTC. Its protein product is CASSPTPGVYNEQFF.

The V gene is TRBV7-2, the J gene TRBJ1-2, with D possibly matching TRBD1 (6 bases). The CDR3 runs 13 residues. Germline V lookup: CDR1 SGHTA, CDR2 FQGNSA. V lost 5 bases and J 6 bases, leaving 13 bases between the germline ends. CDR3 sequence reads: CASSPNRVDGYTF. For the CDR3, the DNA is TGTGCCAGCAGCCCCAACAGGGTAGATGGCTACACCTTC.

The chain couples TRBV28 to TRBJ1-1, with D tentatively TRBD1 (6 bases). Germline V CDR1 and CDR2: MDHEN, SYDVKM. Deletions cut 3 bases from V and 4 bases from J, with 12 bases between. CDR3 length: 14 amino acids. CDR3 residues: CASSFTGSSTEAFF. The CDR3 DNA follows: TGTGCCAGCAGTTTTACAGGGAGTAGCACTGAAGCTTTCTTT. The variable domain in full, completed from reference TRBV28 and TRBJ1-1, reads DVKVTQSSRYLVKRTGEKVFLECVQDMDHENMFWYRQDPGLGLRLIYFSYDVKMKEKGDIPEGYSVSREKKERFSLILESASTNQTSMYLCASSFTGSSTEAFFGQGTRLTVV.

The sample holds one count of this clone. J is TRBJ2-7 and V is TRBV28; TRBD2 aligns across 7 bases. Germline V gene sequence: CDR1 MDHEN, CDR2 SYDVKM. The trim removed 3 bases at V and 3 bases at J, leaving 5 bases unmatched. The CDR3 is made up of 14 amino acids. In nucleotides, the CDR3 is TGTGCCAGCAGTTTTCAGGCGGGGGTCTACGAGCAGTACTTC. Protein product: CASSFQAGVYEQYF.

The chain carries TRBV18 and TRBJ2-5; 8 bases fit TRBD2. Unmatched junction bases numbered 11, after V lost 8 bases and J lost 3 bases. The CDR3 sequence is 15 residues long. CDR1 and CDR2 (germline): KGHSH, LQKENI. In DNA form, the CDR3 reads TGTGCCAGCGCCCAAGGCGGGGGGCCAAAAGAGACCCAGTACTTC. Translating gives CASAQGGGPKETQYF.

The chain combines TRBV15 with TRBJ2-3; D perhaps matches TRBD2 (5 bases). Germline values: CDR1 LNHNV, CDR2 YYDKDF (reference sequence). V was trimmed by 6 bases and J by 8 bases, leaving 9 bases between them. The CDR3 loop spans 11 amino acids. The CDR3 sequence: CATRRRGTQYF. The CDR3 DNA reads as TGTGCCACCAGGCGTCGGGGTACGCAGTATTTT.

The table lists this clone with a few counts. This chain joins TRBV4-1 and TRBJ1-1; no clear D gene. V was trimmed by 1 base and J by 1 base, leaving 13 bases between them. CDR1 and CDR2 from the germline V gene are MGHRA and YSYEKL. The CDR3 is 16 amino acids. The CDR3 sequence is CASSQAEPPGNTEAFF. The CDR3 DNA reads TGCGCCAGCAGCCAAGCTGAGCCCCCCGGGAACACTGAAGCTTTCTTT.

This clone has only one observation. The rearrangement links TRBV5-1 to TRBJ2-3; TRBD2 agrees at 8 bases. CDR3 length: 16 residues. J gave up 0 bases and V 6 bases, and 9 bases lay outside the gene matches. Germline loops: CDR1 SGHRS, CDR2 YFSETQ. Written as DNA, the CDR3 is TGCGCCAGCACCCTCCGGGGGGGGTCTAGCACAGATACGCAGTATTTT. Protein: CASTLRGGSSTDTQYF.

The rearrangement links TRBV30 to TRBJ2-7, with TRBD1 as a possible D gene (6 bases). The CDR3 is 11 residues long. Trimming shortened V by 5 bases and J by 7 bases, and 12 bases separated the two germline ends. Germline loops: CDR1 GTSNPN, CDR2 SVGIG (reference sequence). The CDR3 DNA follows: TGTGCCTGGTCGAGGGGGAAAGAGCAGTACTTC. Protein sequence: CAWSRGKEQYF.

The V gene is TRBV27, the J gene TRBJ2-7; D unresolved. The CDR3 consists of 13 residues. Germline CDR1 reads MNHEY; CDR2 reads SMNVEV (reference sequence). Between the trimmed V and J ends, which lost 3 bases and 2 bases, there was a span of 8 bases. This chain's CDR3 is CASSLTRTYEQYF. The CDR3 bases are TGTGCCAGCAGTTTGACAAGAACCTACGAGCAGTACTTC.

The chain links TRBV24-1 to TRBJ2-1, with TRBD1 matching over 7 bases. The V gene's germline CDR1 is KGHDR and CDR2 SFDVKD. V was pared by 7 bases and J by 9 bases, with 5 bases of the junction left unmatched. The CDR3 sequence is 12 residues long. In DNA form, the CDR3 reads TGTGCCACCAGCTCCGACAGGGCTGAGCAGTTCTTC. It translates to CATSSDRAEQFF.

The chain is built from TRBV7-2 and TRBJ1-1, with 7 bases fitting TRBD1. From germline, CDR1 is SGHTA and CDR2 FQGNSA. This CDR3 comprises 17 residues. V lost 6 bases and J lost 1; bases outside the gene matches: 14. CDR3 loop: CASSQSWIQGRNTEAFF. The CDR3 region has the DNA TGTGCCAGCAGTCAATCATGGATACAGGGGCGGAACACTGAAGCTTTCTTT. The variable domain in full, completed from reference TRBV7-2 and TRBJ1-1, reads GAGVSQSPSNKVTEKGKDVELRCDPISGHTALYWYRQSLGQGLEFLIYFQGNSAPDKSGLPSDRFSAERTGGSVSTLTIQRTQQEDSAVYLCASSQSWIQGRNTEAFFGQGTRLTVV.

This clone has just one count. The CDR3 loop is CASSLGGALKGYTF. For the CDR3, the DNA is TGTGCCAGCAGTCTAGGGGGGGCTCTAAAGGGCTACACCTTC. V and J are TRBV28 and TRBJ1-2; D may be TRBD1 (6 bases). Germline lookup yields CDR1 MDHEN and CDR2 SYDVKM. The CDR3 sequence is 14 residues long. Trimming pared 5 bases from V and 8 bases from J, leaving 18 bases between.

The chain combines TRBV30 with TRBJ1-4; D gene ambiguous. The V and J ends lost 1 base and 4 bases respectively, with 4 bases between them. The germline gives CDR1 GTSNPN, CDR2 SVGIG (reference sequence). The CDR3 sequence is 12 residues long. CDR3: CAWSARNEKLFF. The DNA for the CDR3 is TGTGCCTGGAGTGCCCGTAATGAAAAACTGTTTTTT.

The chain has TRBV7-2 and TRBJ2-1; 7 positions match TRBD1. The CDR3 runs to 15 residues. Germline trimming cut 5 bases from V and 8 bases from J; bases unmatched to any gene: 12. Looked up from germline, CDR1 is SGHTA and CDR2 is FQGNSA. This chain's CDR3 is CASSPQGLSSYEQFF. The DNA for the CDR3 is TGTGCCAGCAGCCCACAGGGGTTAAGTAGCTATGAGCAGTTCTTC.

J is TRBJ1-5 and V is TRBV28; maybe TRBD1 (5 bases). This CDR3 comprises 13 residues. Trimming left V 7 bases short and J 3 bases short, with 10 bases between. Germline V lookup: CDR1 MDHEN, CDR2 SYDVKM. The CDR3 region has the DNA TGTGCCAGCATACAGGATTACAATCAGCCCCAGCATTTT. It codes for CASIQDYNQPQHF.

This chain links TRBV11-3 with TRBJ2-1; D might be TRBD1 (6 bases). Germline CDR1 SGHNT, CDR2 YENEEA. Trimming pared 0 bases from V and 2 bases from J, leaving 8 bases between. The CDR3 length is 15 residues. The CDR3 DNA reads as TGTGCCAGCAGCTTAGATGCAGGGGCCTACAATGAGCAGTTCTTC. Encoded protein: CASSLDAGAYNEQFF.

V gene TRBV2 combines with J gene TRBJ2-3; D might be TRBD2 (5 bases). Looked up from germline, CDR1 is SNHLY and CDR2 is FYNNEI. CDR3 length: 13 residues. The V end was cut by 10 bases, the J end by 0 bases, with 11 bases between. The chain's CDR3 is CANTRGSTDTQYF. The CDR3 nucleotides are TGTGCCAACACCCGGGGAAGCACAGATACGCAGTATTTT.